The TCR beta chain described here comes from a study of CD8 T cells in ankylosing spondylitis. One entry per CDR3 protein, called by TCRdb with MiXCR from the 5' RACE reads. The sample consists of under 250,000 distinct CDR3 sequences, under 30% of them appearing once. Germline CDR1 reads SGHRS; CDR2 reads YFSETQ. V was trimmed by 1 base and J by 5 bases, leaving 12 bases between them. The CDR3 is 14 residues long. The specimen was blood, either unsorted or a sorted T cell fraction (not recorded which). This clonotype originated in a male donor with ankylosing spondylitis or in good health (not recorded which). This chain uses TRBV5-1 with TRBJ1-1, with a possible D match to TRBD1 (6 bases). The CDR3 loop is CASSLSAGVTEAFF. CDR3 nucleotides: TGCGCCAGCAGCTTGTCAGCAGGGGTGACTGAAGCTTTCTTT.